The 5 T cell receptor beta chains below come from one sample, sequenced in a study of blood T cells in healthy people across ages. Primed by a sample-barcoded 5' primer and a J-beta primer mix, a second PCR proceeded for 7 to 11 cycles. TCRdb independently ran MiXCR on the 5' RACE reads; one entry per CDR3 protein. The sample records around 1.5 million distinct CDR3 sequences, about 35% being singletons. Sequenced input: blood. The receptors shown here come from a woman aged 25 to 39 in good health.

Concerning this clonotype itself: The germline gene is not matched at one end of the junction; a read error may be the cause. This chain joins TRBV7-7 and TRBJ1-4, with TRBD1 matching 9 bases. Germline CDR1 is SSHAT and CDR2 is FNYEAQ (reference sequence). This CDR3 comprises 16 residues. The CDR3 sequence: CTSSLRPGQGNEKLFF. The CDR3 coding sequence is TGTACCAGCAGCCTCCGTCCGGGACAGGGTAATGAAAAACTGTTTTTT.

The V and J genes are TRBV10-1 and TRBJ2-7, with D uncertain. The V gene's germline CDR1 is WNHNN and CDR2 SYGVQD (reference sequence). This CDR3 has 11 amino acids. V lost 6 bases and J 6 bases, leaving 9 bases between the germline ends. Here the CDR3 reads CASRMAAEQYF. CDR3 in DNA: TGCGCCAGCAGGATGGCTGCCGAGCAGTACTTC.

The V and J genes are TRBV4-1 and TRBJ1-1, with D perhaps matching TRBD1 (5 bases). The V end lost 5 bases, the J end lost 4 bases, and 11 bases lay between the germline ends. The CDR3 totals 13 residues. The germline V gene encodes CDR1 MGHRA and CDR2 YSYEKL. The CDR3 is CASSWEGPTEAFF. The DNA for the CDR3 is TGCGCCAGCAGCTGGGAGGGGCCCACTGAAGCTTTCTTT.

This chain uses TRBV28 with TRBJ2-4; D ambiguous. The germline CDR1 and CDR2 sequences are MDHEN and SYDVKM. V was pared by 5 bases and J by 9 bases, with 17 bases between. This CDR3 spans 14 amino acids. The DNA of the CDR3 is TGTGCCAGCAGTCCACAAGGGCGGCAAACCATTCAGTACTTC. The encoded protein is CASSPQGRQTIQYF. Full variable domain (outside the CDR3, taken from reference TRBV28 and TRBJ2-4): DVKVTQSSRYLVKRTGEKVFLECVQDMDHENMFWYRQDPGLGLRLIYFSYDVKMKEKGDIPEGYSVSREKKERFSLILESASTNQTSMYLCASSPQGRQTIQYFGAGTRLSVL.

This chain connects TRBV25-1 to TRBJ2-5; D call uncertain. The CDR3 consists of 13 residues. Trimming removed 4 bases at V and 9 bases at J, with 15 bases between. Germline V gene lookup returns CDR1 MGHDK and CDR2 SYGVNS. The CDR3 reads CASSVDDIGPQYF. For the CDR3, the DNA is TGTGCCAGCAGTGTAGACGACATTGGGCCCCAGTACTTC.